This T cell receptor beta chain was documented in a study of regulatory T cells in long-lasting Graves disease. Findings and caveats of the study: The study found persistent patients shared more public clonotypes (roughly 2,600) than new patients (over 850).

For TCR beta, libraries came from iRepertoire HTBI primers and Arm-PCR of CDR3 regions. TCRdb re-analysed the multiplex PCR reads in MiXCR, keeping a single row per CDR3 protein. The table includes around 400,000 distinct CDR3 sequences, roughly 16% detected once. Germline V gives CDR1 MNHEY, CDR2 SVGEGT. The length of the CDR3 is 14 residues. The V and J ends lost 5 bases and 3 bases, in that order; junction bases with no gene match: 4. Time point described: newly diagnosed GD, antithyroid drugs for less than 3 months. Isolated PBMC RNA provided the starting material for the TCR library. Ten or more counts support this clonotype. Its specificity is unknown.

The origin of this receptor is a female donor with Graves disease. V is TRBV6-2 or TRBV6-3 and J is TRBJ2-5; 9 positions match TRBD1. Sequences were derived from peripheral blood mononuclear cells (PBMCs), sampled at new diagnosis, from a patient treated with antithyroid drugs. The CDR3 DNA reads TGTGCCAGCAGTGCCGGGACAGGGAAAGAGACCCAGTACTTC. Protein sequence: CASSAGTGKETQYF.